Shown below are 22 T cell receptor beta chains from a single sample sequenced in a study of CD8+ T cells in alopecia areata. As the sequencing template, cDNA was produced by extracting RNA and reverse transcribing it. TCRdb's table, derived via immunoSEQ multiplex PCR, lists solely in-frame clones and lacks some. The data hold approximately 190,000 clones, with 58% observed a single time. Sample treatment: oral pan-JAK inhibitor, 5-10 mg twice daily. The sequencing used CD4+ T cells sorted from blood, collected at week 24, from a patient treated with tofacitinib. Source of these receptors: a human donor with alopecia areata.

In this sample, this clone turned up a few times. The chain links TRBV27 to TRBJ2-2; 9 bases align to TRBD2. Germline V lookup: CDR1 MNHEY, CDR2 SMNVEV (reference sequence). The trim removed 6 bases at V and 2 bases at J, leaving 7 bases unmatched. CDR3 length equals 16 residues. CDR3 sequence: CASRKPGLANTGELFF. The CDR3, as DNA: TGTGCCAGCAGAAAACCGGGACTAGCTAACACCGGGGAGCTGTTTTTT.

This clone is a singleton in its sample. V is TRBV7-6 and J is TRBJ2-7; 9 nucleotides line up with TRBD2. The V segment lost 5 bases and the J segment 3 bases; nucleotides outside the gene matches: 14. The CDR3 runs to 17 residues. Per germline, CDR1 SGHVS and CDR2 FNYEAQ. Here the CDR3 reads CASSRLDIAGADYEQYF. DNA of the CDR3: TGTGCCAGCAGCCGACTAGACATAGCGGGAGCGGACTACGAGCAGTACTTC.

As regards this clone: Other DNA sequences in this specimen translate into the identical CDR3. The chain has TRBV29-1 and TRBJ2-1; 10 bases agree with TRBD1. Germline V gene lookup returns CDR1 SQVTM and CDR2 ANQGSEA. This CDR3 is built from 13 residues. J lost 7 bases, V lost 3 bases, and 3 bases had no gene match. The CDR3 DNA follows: TGCAGCGTTGAGGGACAGGGGCGGAATGAGCAGTTCTTC. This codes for CSVEGQGRNEQFF.

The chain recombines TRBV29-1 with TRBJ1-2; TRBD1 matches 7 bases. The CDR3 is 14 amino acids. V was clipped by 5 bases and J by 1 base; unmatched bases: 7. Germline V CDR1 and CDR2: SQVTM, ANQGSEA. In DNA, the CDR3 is TGCAGCGTTAACAGGGGCATGCTTAACTATGGCTACACCTTC. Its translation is CSVNRGMLNYGYTF.

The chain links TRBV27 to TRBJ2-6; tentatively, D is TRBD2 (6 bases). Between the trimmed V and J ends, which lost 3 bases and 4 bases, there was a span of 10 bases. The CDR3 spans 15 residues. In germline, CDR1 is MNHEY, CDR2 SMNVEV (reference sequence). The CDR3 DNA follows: TGTGCCAGCAGTTTTGAGGGACTGGGGGCCAACGTCCTGACTTTC. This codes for CASSFEGLGANVLTF.

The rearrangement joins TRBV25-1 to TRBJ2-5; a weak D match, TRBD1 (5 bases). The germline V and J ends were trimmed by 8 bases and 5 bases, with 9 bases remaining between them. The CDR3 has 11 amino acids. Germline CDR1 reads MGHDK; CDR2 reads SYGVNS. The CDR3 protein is CASSRVETQYF. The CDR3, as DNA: TGTGCCAGCTCCAGGGTTGAGACCCAGTACTTC.

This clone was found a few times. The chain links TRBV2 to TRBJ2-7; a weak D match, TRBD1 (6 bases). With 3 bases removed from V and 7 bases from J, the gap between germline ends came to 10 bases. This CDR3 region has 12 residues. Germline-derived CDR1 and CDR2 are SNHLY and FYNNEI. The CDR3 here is CASSESRGEQYF. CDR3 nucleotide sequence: TGTGCCAGCAGTGAGTCTAGGGGGGAGCAGTACTTC.

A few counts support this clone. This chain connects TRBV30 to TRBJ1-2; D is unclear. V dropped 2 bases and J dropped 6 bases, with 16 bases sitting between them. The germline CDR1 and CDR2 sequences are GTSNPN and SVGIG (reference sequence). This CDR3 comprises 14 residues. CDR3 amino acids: CAWSSDVGSDGYTF. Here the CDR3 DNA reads TGTGCCTGGAGTTCCGACGTTGGTTCAGATGGCTACACCTTC. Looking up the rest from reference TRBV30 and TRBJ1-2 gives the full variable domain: SQTIHQWPATLVQPVGSPLSLECTVEGTSNPNLYWYRQAAGRGLQLLFYSVGIGQISSEVPQNLSASRPQDRQFILSSKKLLLSDSGFYLCAWSSDVGSDGYTFGSGTRLTVV.

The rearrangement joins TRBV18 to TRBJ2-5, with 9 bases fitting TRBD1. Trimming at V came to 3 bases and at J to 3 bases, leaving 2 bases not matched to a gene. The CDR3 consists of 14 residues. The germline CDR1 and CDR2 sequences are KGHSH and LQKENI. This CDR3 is CASSPRDREETQYF. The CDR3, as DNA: TGTGCCAGCTCACCCCGGGACAGGGAAGAGACCCAGTACTTC.

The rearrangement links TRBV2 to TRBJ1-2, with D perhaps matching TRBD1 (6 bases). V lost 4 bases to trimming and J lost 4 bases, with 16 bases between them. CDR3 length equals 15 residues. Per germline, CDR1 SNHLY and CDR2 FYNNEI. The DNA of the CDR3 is TGTGCCAGCAGTGGGGAGGGACAACGGGGCTATGGCTACACCTTC. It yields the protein CASSGEGQRGYGYTF.

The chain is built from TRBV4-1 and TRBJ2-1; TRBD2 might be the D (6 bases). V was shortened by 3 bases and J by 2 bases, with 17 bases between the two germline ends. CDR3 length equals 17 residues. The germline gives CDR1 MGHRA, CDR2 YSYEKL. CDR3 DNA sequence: TGCGCCAGCAGCCAGGCCCCACGGGGGAAGGCCTACAATGAGCAGTTCTTC. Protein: CASSQAPRGKAYNEQFF.

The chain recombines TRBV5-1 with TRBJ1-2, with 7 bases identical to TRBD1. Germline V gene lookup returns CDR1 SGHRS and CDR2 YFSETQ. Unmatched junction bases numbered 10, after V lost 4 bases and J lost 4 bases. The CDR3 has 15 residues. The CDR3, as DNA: TGCGCCAGCAGCCTTGACAGGGACCCCCCCTATGGCTACACCTTC. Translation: CASSLDRDPPYGYTF.

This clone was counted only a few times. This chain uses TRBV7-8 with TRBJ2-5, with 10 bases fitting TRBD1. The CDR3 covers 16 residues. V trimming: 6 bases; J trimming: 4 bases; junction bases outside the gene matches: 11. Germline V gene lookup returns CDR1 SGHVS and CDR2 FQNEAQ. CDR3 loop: CASRRTRGQGRETQYF. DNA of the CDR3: TGTGCCAGCAGACGAACTAGGGGACAGGGGAGAGAGACCCAGTACTTC. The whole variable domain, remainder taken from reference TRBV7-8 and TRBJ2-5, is GAGVSQSPRYKVAKRGQDVALRCDPISGHVSLFWYQQALGQGPEFLTYFQNEAQLDKSGLPSDRFFAERPEGSVSTLKIQRTQQEDSAVYLCASRRTRGQGRETQYFGPGTRLLVL.

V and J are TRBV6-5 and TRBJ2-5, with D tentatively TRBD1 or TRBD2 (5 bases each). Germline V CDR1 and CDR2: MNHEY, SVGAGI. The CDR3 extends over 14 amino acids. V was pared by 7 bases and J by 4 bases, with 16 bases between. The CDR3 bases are TGTGCCAGCATTAGACCGGGGCCGGGAGAGACCCAGTACTTC. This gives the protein CASIRPGPGETQYF.

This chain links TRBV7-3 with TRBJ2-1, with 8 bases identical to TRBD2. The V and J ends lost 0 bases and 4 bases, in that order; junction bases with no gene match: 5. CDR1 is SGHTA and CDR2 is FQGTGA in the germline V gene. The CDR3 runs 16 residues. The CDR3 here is CASSLTASGLYNEQFF. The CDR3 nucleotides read TGTGCCAGCAGCTTAACGGCTAGCGGGCTATACAATGAGCAGTTCTTC.

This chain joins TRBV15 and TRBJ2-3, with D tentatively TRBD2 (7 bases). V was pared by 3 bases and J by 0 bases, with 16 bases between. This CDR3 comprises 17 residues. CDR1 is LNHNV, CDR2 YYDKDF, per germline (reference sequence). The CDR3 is CATSRRTRGYSTDTQYF. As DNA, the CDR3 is TGTGCCACCAGCAGGCGGACTAGGGGGTACAGCACAGATACGCAGTATTTT.

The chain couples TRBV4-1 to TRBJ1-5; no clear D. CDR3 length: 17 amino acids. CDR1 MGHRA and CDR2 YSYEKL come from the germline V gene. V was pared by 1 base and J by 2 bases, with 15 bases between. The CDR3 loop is CASSQGRERNRNQPQHF. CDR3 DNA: TGCGCCAGCAGCCAAGGGCGGGAACGGAACCGCAATCAGCCCCAGCATTTT.

The CDR3 spells CASSRDRSWFPLHF. CDR3 sequence (DNA): TGTGCCAGCAGCCGGGACAGGTCGTGGTTTCCCCTCCACTTT. The chain joins TRBV5-6 to TRBJ1-6, with TRBD1 identical over 8 bases. Germline V gene data show CDR1 as SGHDT and CDR2 as YYEEEE. V was pared by 4 bases and J by 13 bases, with 10 bases of the junction left unmatched. This CDR3 spans 14 amino acids.

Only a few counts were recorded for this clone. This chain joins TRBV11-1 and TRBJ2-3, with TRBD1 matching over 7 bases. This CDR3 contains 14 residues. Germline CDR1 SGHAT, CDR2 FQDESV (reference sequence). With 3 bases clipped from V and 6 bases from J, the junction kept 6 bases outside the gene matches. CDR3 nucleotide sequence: TGTGCCAGCAGCTTCGGACAGGTCCCCGATACGCAGTATTTT. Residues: CASSFGQVPDTQYF.

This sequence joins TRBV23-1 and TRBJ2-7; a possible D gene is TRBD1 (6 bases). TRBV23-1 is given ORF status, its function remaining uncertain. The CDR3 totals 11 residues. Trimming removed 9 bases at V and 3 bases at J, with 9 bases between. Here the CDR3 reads CARQGNYEQYF. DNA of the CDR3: TGCGCCAGGCAGGGGAACTACGAGCAGTACTTC.

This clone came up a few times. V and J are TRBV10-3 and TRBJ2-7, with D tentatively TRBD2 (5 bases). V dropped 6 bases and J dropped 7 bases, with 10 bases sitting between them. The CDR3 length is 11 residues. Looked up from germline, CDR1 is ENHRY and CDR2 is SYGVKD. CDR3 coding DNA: TGTGCCATCAGGAGGGATCAAGAGCAGTACTTC. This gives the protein CAIRRDQEQYF.

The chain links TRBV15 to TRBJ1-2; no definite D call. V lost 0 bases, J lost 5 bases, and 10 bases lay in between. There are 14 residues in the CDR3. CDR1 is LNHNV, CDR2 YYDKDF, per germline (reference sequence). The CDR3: CATSRDLGDYGYTF. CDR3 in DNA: TGTGCCACCAGCAGAGATCTAGGCGATTATGGCTACACCTTC.